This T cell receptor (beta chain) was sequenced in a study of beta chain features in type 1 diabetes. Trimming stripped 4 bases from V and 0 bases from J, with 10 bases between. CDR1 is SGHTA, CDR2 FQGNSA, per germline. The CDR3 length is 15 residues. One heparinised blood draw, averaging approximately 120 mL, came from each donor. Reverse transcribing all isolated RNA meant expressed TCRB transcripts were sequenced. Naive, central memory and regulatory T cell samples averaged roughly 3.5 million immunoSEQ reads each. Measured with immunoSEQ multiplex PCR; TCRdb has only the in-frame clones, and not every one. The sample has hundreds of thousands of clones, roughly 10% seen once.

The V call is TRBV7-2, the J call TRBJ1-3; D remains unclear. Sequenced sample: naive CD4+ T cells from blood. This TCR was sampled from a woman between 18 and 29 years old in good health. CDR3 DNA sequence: TGTGCCAGCAGCTCGCAGGTCCTCTCTGGAAACACCATATATTTT. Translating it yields CASSSQVLSGNTIYF.